The 13 T cell receptor beta chains below were found in one sample sequenced in a study of cytotoxic CD8 clonotypes in ibrutinib-treated CLL (dated by TCRdb to the early 2020s). Libraries were constructed by the immunoSEQ multiplex PCR assay. Sourced from immuneACCESS, this table was stored by TCRdb with only in-frame sequences that have V and J called. A share of the clones is absent; for the studies checked, an unresolved V gene accounts for under half, and the remainder has no known explanation. This sample holds 110,000 to 150,000 clones; about 75% were observed only once. The ten largest clonotypes hold 5% to 5.5% of the sample. This specimen's time point label, per the study, means: around 25 months on ibrutinib. Sample: PBMCs, taken after 24 months of ibrutinib treatment. Receptor source: a human donor with chronic lymphocytic leukemia.

The chain is built from TRBV15 and TRBJ1-5, with D hard to call. The CDR3 is 16 amino acids. Germline CDR1 is LNHNV and CDR2 is YYDKDF (reference sequence). V lost 1 base, J lost 10 bases, and 20 bases lay in between. The CDR3 is CATSRGSERGRIPQHF. The CDR3 coding sequence is TGTGCCACCAGCAGAGGATCCGAAAGAGGGAGGATTCCCCAGCATTTT.

The CDR3 protein is CASSERAPTDTQYF. For the CDR3, the DNA is TGTGCCAGCAGTGAACGGGCCCCGACAGATACGCAGTATTTT. The chain has TRBV6-1 and TRBJ2-3; D remains ambiguous. Germline assignment: CDR1 MNHNS and CDR2 SASEGT. V lost 2 bases, J lost 3 bases, and 9 bases lay in between. The CDR3 loop spans 14 amino acids.

The V and J genes are TRBV18 and TRBJ2-2; 7 nucleotides line up with TRBD1. The CDR3 length is 15 residues. Germline V gene data show CDR1 as KGHSH and CDR2 as LQKENI. V lost 4 bases to trimming and J lost 1 base; unmatched junction nucleotides: 3. The CDR3 DNA reads TGTGCCAGCTCACAGGCAGGGGGGAACACCGGGGAGCTGTTTTTT. It yields the protein CASSQAGGNTGELFF.

This clone is a singleton in its sample. This rearrangement joins TRBV5-1 to TRBJ1-1, with D unresolved. This CDR3 comprises 15 residues. Germline V gene lookup returns CDR1 SGHRS and CDR2 YFSETQ. Trimming stripped 0 bases from V and 1 base from J, with 10 bases between. CDR3 nucleotides: TGCGCCAGCAGCTTGGAAAGTTGGACGAACACTGAAGCTTTCTTT. Protein product: CASSLESWTNTEAFF.

The gene calls are TRBV11-2 and TRBJ2-1; D not resolved. The CDR3 runs 11 residues. The germline gives CDR1 SGHAT, CDR2 FQNNGV. Trimming took 1 base from V and 10 from J, leaving 5 bases between them. The CDR3 loop reads CASSLGWEQFF. CDR3 nucleotide sequence: TGTGCCAGCAGCTTAGGGTGGGAGCAGTTCTTC.

V and J are TRBV11-3 and TRBJ2-5; D possibly corresponds to TRBD1 (5 bases). The ends were cut back, 2 bases at V and 1 base at J, with 11 bases in the middle. The CDR3 length is 15 residues. Per germline, CDR1 SGHNT and CDR2 YENEEA. This CDR3 reads CASSLRGQGQETQYF. CDR3 coding DNA: TGTGCCAGCAGCTTAAGGGGTCAGGGCCAAGAGACCCAGTACTTC.

This clone showed up just once. The chain uses TRBV5-6 and TRBJ2-3; 14 nucleotides align to TRBD2. The CDR3 has 19 amino acids. The germline CDR1 and CDR2 sequences are SGHDT and YYEEEE. Unmatched junction bases numbered 6, after V lost 0 bases and J lost 0 bases. CDR3 sequence: CASSLGGLAGAGSTDTQYF. The DNA for the CDR3 is TGTGCCAGCAGCTTGGGGGGACTAGCGGGAGCCGGTAGCACAGATACGCAGTATTTT.

CDR3 residues: CASSSEGGQPQHF. The CDR3 DNA reads TGTGCCAGCAGCTCGGAGGGAGGCCAGCCCCAGCATTTT. The chain carries TRBV7-2 and TRBJ1-5; D gene unclear. From germline, CDR1 is SGHTA and CDR2 FQGNSA. The CDR3 covers 13 residues. Between the trimmed V and J ends, which lost 4 bases and 7 bases, there was a span of 11 bases.

V usage is TRBV5-5 and J usage is TRBJ2-7; D possibly matches TRBD1 or TRBD2 (5 bases each). The CDR3 runs 16 residues. Trimming removed 3 bases at V and 2 bases at J, with 18 bases between. Per germline, CDR1 SGHKS and CDR2 YYEKEE (reference sequence). The CDR3 DNA reads TGTGCCAGCAGCTCCCCCGGGACGCATTCCCCCTACGAGCAGTACTTC. Protein product: CASSSPGTHSPYEQYF.

This chain uses TRBV5-1 with TRBJ1-1, with D perhaps matching TRBD1 (5 bases). Germline V gene data show CDR1 as SGHRS and CDR2 as YFSETQ. The CDR3 is 11 residues long. Between the trimmed V and J ends, which lost 4 bases and 10 bases, there was a span of 11 bases. In DNA form, the CDR3 reads TGCGCCAGCAGCGGGGGGGTCGGAGCTTTCTTT. This encodes CASSGGVGAFF.

This clone appeared a few times. The chain links TRBV7-8 to TRBJ2-5; 11 nucleotides match TRBD2. This CDR3 has 16 amino acids. Germline CDR1 SGHVS, CDR2 FQNEAQ. J gave up 5 bases and V 1 base, and 6 bases lay outside the gene matches. CDR3 loop: CASSLVVAGGPETQYF. The CDR3 coding sequence is TGTGCCAGCAGCTTAGTGGTAGCGGGGGGGCCGGAGACCCAGTACTTC.

A single count supports this clone. The chain has TRBV7-2 and TRBJ1-1; D possibly corresponds to TRBD1 (6 bases). Looked up from germline, CDR1 is SGHTA and CDR2 is FQGNSA. The CDR3 sequence is 14 residues long. Trimming cost V 4 bases and J 5 bases, with 14 bases left between them. The CDR3 spells CASSSTGGRTEAFF. DNA of the CDR3: TGTGCCAGCAGCTCGACAGGTGGGCGAACTGAAGCTTTCTTT. The full variable domain, in which reference TRBV7-2 and TRBJ1-1 provide the parts outside the CDR3, is GAGVSQSPSNKVTEKGKDVELRCDPISGHTALYWYRQSLGQGLEFLIYFQGNSAPDKSGLPSDRFSAERTGGSVSTLTIQRTQQEDSAVYLCASSSTGGRTEAFFGQGTRLTVV.

This rearrangement joins TRBV30 to TRBJ1-1; perhaps TRBD1 as D (5 bases). In germline, CDR1 is GTSNPN, CDR2 SVGIG (reference sequence). V was shortened by 5 bases and J by 4 bases, with 14 bases between the two germline ends. This CDR3 is built from 13 residues. Here the CDR3 DNA reads TGTGCCTGGGCCCGAGGGGCTGGCACTGAAGCTTTCTTT. It encodes CAWARGAGTEAFF.